A single sample is the source of the 12 T cell receptor beta chains below, sequenced in a study of CD8+CD57+ T cells in acquired aplastic anemia. Genomic DNA, serving as template, underwent TCR beta VDJ and CDR3 profiling. TCRdb recomputed calls from the reads with MiXCR, one row per CDR3 protein. This sample yields about 40,000 distinct CDR3 sequences, of which about 60% are seen a single time; about 60% belongs to the top ten. By flow cytometry, patients selected for sequencing had shown an expansion of CD8+CD57+ cells. Specimen: sorted CD4+, CD8+, or CD8+CD57+ T cells (not recorded which) from PBMCs. The receptors derive from a human donor with aplastic anemia.

V gene TRBV5-1 combines with J gene TRBJ2-7, with 7 positions matching TRBD1. The CDR3 extends over 14 amino acids. V gave up 0 bases and J gave up 2 bases; unmatched junction bases: 2. From germline, CDR1 is SGHRS and CDR2 YFSETQ. The CDR3 DNA is TGCGCCAGCAGCTTGGGGGACAGAGCCTACGAGCAGTACTTC. Its protein product is CASSLGDRAYEQYF.

The chain couples TRBV20-1 to TRBJ2-7; D possibly corresponds to TRBD1 (6 bases). CDR3 size: 15 residues. CDR1 is DFQATT, CDR2 SNEGSKA, per germline (reference sequence). V lost 0 bases and J lost 0, with 12 bases in between. The CDR3 DNA follows: TGCAGTGCTAGAGATTCCGGACAGAGCTCCTACGAGCAGTACTTC. Encoded protein: CSARDSGQSSYEQYF.

In this sample, this clonotype turned up many times. The chain links TRBV28 to TRBJ2-7, with no clear D. Trimming stripped 3 bases from V and 2 bases from J, with 11 bases between. Germline V gene sequence: CDR1 MDHEN, CDR2 SYDVKM. The CDR3 loop spans 14 amino acids. The CDR3 protein is CASSFTGNTYEQYF. The CDR3, as DNA: TGTGCCAGCAGTTTTACCGGTAACACCTACGAGCAGTACTTC. Using reference TRBV28 and TRBJ2-7 for the parts outside the CDR3, the full variable domain is DVKVTQSSRYLVKRTGEKVFLECVQDMDHENMFWYRQDPGLGLRLIYFSYDVKMKEKGDIPEGYSVSREKKERFSLILESASTNQTSMYLCASSFTGNTYEQYFGPGTRLTVT.

The CDR3 region has the DNA TGCAGTGCCTATTACAGGGAGGACGACGAGCAGTACTTC. This gives the protein CSAYYREDDEQYF. The chain combines TRBV20-1 with TRBJ2-7; D tentatively reads TRBD1 or TRBD2 (6 bases each). Looked up from germline, CDR1 is DFQATT and CDR2 is SNEGSKA (reference sequence). V was pared by 6 bases and J by 5 bases, with 17 bases between. The CDR3 length is 13 residues.

This chain links TRBV4-1 with TRBJ1-1; D gene ambiguous. Germline lookup yields CDR1 MGHRA and CDR2 YSYEKL. The CDR3 loop spans 15 amino acids. V lost 1 base and J lost 5, with 14 bases in between. CDR3 amino acids: CASSQALGRETEAFF. The CDR3 DNA is TGCGCCAGCAGCCAAGCTCTGGGGAGGGAAACTGAAGCTTTCTTT.

This clonotype was counted a few times. J is TRBJ1-6 and V is TRBV15; no reliable D call. This CDR3 region has 15 residues. Germline values: CDR1 LNHNV, CDR2 YYDKDF (reference sequence). Trimming removed 0 bases from V and 7 bases from J, with 10 bases in between. CDR3 DNA: TGTGCCACCAGCAGAGATATGAAAGAAAATTCACCCCTCCACTTT. This sequence encodes CATSRDMKENSPLHF.

The chain is built from TRBV19 and TRBJ1-5; D ambiguous. CDR3 size: 14 residues. The germline V and J ends were trimmed by 3 bases and 0 bases, with 6 bases remaining between them. Germline V CDR1 and CDR2: LNHDA, SQIVND (reference sequence). CDR3 in amino acids: CASSILYSNQPQHF. In DNA form, the CDR3 reads TGTGCCAGTAGTATTTTATATAGCAATCAGCCCCAGCATTTT.

CDR3 DNA: TGTGCCAGCAGCTCCCGAAGGGGTGGCTATGGCTACACCTTC. Protein: CASSSRRGGYGYTF. The J gene is TRBJ1-2, the V gene TRBV6-1; tentatively, D is TRBD1 (5 bases). Trimming shortened V by 6 bases and J by 4 bases, and 15 bases separated the two germline ends. There are 14 residues in the CDR3. CDR1 is MNHNS, CDR2 SASEGT, per germline.

On this clonotype itself: The junction does not match germline at one end; this may be a read error. The CDR3 loop is CQQLGPGAWYF. The DNA for the CDR3 is TGCCAGCAGCTGGGTCCCGGTGCGTGGTACTTC. The chain carries TRBV15 and TRBJ2-7, with D uncertain. The CDR3 has 11 residues. Per germline, CDR1 LNHNV and CDR2 YYDKDF (reference sequence). Complete variable domain (other parts from reference TRBV15 and TRBJ2-7): DAMVIQNPRYQVTQFGKPVTLSCSQTLNHNVMYWYQQKSSQAPKLLFHYYDKDFNNEADTPDNFQSRRPNTSFCFLDIRSPGLGDTAMYLCQQLGPGAWYFGPGTRLTVT.

The chain has TRBV6-5 and TRBJ2-3, with 7 bases matching TRBD2. The length of the CDR3 is 15 residues. V shed 4 bases, J shed 0 bases, and the junction held 4 bases outside the gene matches. The germline gives CDR1 MNHEY, CDR2 SVGAGI. CDR3 coding DNA: TGTGCCAGCAGTTTGAGCGGGGCTAGCACAGATACGCAGTATTTT. It specifies CASSLSGASTDTQYF.

The J gene is TRBJ2-6, the V gene TRBV6-5; possibly TRBD1 for D (5 bases). CDR1 is MNHEY and CDR2 is SVGAGI in the germline V gene. The CDR3 runs to 15 residues. Trimming cost V 2 bases and J 1 base, with 6 bases left between them. The CDR3 DNA sequence: TGTGCCAGCAGTTACCCAGGGTCTGGGGCCAACGTCCTGACTTTC. Translated, it gives CASSYPGSGANVLTF.

The rearrangement joins TRBV29-1 to TRBJ1-2; the D gene is possibly TRBD1 (6 bases). CDR3 length: 11 residues. CDR1 is SQVTM and CDR2 is ANQGSEA in the germline V gene. The germline V and J ends were trimmed by 6 bases and 8 bases, with 13 bases remaining between them. The CDR3 DNA sequence: TGCAGCGTCGCAGGTCAGGGGGGCTACACCTTC. Protein sequence: CSVAGQGGYTF. Supplemented by reference TRBV29-1 and TRBJ1-2, the full variable domain reads SAVISQKPSRDICQRGTSLTIQCQVDSQVTMMFWYRQQPGQSLTLIATANQGSEATYESGFVIDKFPISRPNLTFSTLTVSNMSPEDSSIYLCSVAGQGGYTFGSGTRLTVV.